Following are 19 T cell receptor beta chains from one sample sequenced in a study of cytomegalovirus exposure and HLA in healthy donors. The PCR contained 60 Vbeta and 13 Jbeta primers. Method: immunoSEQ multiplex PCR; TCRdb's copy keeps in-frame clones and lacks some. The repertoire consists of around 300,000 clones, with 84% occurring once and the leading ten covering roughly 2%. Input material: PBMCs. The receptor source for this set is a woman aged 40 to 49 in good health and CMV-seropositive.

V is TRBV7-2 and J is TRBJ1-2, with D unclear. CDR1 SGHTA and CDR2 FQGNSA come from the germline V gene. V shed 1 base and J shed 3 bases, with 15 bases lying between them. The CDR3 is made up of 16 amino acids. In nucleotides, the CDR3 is TGTGCCAGCAGCTTAGGGGAAGGGTGGAGGGACTATGGCTACACCTTC. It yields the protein CASSLGEGWRDYGYTF.

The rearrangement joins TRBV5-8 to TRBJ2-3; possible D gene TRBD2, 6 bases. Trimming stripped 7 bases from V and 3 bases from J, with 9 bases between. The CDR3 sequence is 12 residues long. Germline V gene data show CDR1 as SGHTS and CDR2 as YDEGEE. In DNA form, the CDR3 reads TGTGCCAGCGGGCTAGCGACAGATACGCAGTATTTT. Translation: CASGLATDTQYF.

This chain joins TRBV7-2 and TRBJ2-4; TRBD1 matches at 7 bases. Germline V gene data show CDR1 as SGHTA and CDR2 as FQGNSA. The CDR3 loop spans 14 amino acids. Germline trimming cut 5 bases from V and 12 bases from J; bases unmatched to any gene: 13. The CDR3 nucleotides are TGTGCCAGCAGCCTGGACACCTCCAGGGACAGTCAGTACTTC. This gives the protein CASSLDTSRDSQYF.

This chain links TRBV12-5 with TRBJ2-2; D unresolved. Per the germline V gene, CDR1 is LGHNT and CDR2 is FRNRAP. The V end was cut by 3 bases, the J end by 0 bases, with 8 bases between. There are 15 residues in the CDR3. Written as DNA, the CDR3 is TGTGCTAGTGGTTTCTTCACACCGAACACCGGGGAGCTGTTTTTT. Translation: CASGFFTPNTGELFF.

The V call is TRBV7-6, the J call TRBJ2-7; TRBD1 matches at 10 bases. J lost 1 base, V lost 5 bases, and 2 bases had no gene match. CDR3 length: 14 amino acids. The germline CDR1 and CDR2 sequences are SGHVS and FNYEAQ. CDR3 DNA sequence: TGTGCCAGCAGCGGACAGGGGGGATCCTACGAGCAGTACTTC. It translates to CASSGQGGSYEQYF.

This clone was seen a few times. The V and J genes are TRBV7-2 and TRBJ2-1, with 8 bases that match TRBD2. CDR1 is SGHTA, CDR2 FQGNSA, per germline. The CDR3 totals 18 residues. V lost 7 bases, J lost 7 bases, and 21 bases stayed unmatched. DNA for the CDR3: TGTGCCAGCACCCTACTCCTACAAGCGGGCGGGGGGTCAAATGAGCAGTTCTTC. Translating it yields CASTLLLQAGGGSNEQFF.

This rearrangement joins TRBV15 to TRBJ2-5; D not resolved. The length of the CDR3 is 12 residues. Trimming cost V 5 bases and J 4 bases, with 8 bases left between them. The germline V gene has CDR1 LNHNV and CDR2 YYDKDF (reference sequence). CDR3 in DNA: TGTGCCACCAGCTTCAATAGAGAGACCCAGTACTTC. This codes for CATSFNRETQYF.

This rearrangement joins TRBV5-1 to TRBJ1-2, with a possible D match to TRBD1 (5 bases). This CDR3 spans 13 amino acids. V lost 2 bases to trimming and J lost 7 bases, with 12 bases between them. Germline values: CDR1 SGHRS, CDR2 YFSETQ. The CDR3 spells CASSLSGGGGYTF. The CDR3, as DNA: TGCGCCAGCAGCTTATCCGGGGGGGGTGGCTACACCTTC. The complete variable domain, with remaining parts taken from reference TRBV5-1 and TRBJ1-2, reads KAGVTQTPRYLIKTRGQQVTLSCSPISGHRSVSWYQQTPGQGLQFLFEYFSETQRNKGNFPGRFSGRQFSNSRSEMNVSTLELGDSALYLCASSLSGGGGYTFGSGTRLTVV.

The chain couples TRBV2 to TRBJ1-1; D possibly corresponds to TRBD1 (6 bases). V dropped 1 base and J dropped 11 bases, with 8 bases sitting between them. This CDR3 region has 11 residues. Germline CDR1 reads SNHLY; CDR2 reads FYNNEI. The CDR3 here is CASSEGGGAFF. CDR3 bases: TGTGCCAGCAGTGAAGGAGGGGGTGCTTTCTTT.

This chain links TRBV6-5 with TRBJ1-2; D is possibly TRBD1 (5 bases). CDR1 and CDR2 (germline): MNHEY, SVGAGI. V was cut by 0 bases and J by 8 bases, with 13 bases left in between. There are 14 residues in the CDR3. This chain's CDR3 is CASSYSTRAMGYTF. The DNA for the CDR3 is TGTGCCAGCAGTTACTCTACCAGGGCGATGGGCTACACCTTC.

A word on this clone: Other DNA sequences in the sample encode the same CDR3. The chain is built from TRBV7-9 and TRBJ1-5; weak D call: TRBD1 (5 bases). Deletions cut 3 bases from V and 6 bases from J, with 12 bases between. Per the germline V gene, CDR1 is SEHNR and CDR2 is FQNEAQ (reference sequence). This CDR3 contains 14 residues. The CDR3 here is CASSLGGGGQPQHF. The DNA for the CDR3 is TGTGCCAGCAGCTTGGGCGGGGGAGGTCAGCCCCAGCATTTT.

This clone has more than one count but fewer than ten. CDR3 coding DNA: TGTGCCAGCAGTTGGACAGGGAGCACAGATACGCAGTATTTT. This gives the protein CASSWTGSTDTQYF. The chain combines TRBV7-9 with TRBJ2-3, with 8 nucleotides matching TRBD1. The CDR3 covers 14 residues. After removal of 6 bases from V and 0 bases from J, the junction contained 2 bases not matched to a gene. Germline V lookup: CDR1 SEHNR, CDR2 FQNEAQ (reference sequence).

The CDR3 sequence: CASSLGGRAKNIQYF. CDR3 nucleotide sequence: TGTGCCAGCAGCTTGGGGGGTAGGGCCAAAAACATTCAGTACTTC. V is TRBV7-2 and J is TRBJ2-4, with D perhaps TRBD2 (6 bases). V was trimmed by 3 bases and J by 1 base, leaving 10 bases between them. The CDR3 is made up of 15 amino acids. Per germline, CDR1 SGHTA and CDR2 FQGNSA.

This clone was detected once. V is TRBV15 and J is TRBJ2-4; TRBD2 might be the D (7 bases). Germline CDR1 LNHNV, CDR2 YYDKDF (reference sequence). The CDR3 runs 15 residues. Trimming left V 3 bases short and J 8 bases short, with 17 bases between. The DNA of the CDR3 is TGTGCCACCAGCAGTGGGGCGGGGGCCAGGTACATTCAGTACTTC. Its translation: CATSSGAGARYIQYF. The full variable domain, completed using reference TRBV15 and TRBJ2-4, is DAMVIQNPRYQVTQFGKPVTLSCSQTLNHNVMYWYQQKSSQAPKLLFHYYDKDFNNEADTPDNFQSRRPNTSFCFLDIRSPGLGDTAMYLCATSSGAGARYIQYFGAGTRLSVL.

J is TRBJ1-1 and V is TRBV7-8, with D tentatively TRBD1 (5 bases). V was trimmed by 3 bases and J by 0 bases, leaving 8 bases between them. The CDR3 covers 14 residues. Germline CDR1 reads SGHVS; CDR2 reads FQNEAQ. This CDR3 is CASSFTGLNTEAFF. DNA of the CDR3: TGTGCCAGCAGCTTTACAGGATTGAACACTGAAGCTTTCTTT.

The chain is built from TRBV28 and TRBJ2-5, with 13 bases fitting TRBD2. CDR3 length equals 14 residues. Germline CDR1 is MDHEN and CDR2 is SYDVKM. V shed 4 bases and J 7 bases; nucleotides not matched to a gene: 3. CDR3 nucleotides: TGTGCCAGCAGTTCCGGGACTAGCGGGGTGACCCAGTACTTC. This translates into CASSSGTSGVTQYF.

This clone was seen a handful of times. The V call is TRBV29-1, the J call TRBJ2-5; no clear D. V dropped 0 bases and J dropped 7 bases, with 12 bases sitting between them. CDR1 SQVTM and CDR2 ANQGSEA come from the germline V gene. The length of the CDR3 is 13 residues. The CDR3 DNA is TGCAGCGTTGAAGATACCCATCTCGGGACCCAGTACTTC. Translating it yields CSVEDTHLGTQYF.

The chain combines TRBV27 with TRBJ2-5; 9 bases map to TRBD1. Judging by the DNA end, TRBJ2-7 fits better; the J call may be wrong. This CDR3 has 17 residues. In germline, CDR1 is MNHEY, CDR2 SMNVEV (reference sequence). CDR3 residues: CASSYLPGQGFRYEQYF. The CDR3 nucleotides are TGTGCCAGCAGTTACCTACCGGGACAGGGATTTCGCTACGAGCAGTACTTC.

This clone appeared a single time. CDR3 protein: CASSYSGTGETQYF. CDR3 in DNA: TGTGCCAGCAGCTATAGCGGGACTGGGGAGACCCAGTACTTC. J is TRBJ2-5 and V is TRBV11-2; 8 nucleotides agree with TRBD2. Germline V lookup: CDR1 SGHAT, CDR2 FQNNGV. V trimming: 4 bases; J trimming: 5 bases; junction bases outside the gene matches: 6. The CDR3 has 14 residues.